This T cell receptor beta chain was retrieved from a study of cytomegalovirus exposure and HLA in healthy donors. The CDR3 length is 16 residues. Germline V gene lookup returns CDR1 SGHRS and CDR2 YFSETQ. V lost 3 bases and J 1 base, leaving 15 bases between the germline ends. In the case of this clone: Its antigen remains unknown.

The data were produced by immunoSEQ multiplex PCR, yet TCRdb's version contains in-frame clones alone and is incomplete. Of 100,000 to 150,000 clones listed, about 93% were seen once; the top ten hold approximately 1.2%. Study-wide results and limits: Specificity of a few CMV-associated chains for CMV antigens was verified in vitro. For cytomegalovirus status, the classifier reportedly gave diagnoses with high specificity and sensitivity. The TCR clusters that emerged in the first cohort tended, a later analysis found, to co-occur in the 120 validation repertoires.

Material: PBMCs. The sequence came from a woman under 30 in good health and CMV-seronegative. This chain links TRBV5-1 with TRBJ2-3; possible D gene TRBD1, 6 bases. The CDR3 is CASSSSVGQRTDTQYF. As DNA, the CDR3 is TGCGCCAGCAGCTCCAGTGTCGGACAGCGCACAGATACGCAGTATTTT. Variable domain in full (rest from reference TRBV5-1 and TRBJ2-3): KAGVTQTPRYLIKTRGQQVTLSCSPISGHRSVSWYQQTPGQGLQFLFEYFSETQRNKGNFPGRFSGRQFSNSRSEMNVSTLELGDSALYLCASSSSVGQRTDTQYFGPGTRLTVL.